This T cell receptor beta chain comes out of a study of shared clonotypes between healthy human individuals. Of note for this clone: This sample includes further DNA sequences coding for the same CDR3.

As originally analysed: ImmunoSEQ junction-only sequences lacked quality scores, so their filtering differed. Using immunoSEQ multiplex PCR, the repertoire was profiled, and TCRdb retains in-frame clones only, with some absent. From that table come the V and J calls and clone size; the DNA was used to work out D and trimming. The table lists 1,400,000 or so clones, approximately 98.5% of them singletons, with under 0.45% in the top ten. The CD4+ fraction was divided into a CD45RA+ naive subset and a CD45RA-negative memory subset. Trimming removed 0 bases at V and 2 bases at J, with 6 bases between. The CDR3 totals 13 residues. CDR1 is SGHRS, CDR2 YFSETQ, per germline.

The chain combines TRBV5-1 with TRBJ2-7; D call uncertain. The TCR originated in a man younger than 40 in good health. The sample comprised naive CD4+ T cells sorted from blood. Specified subset: CD45RA+ positively selected. The CDR3 sequence: CASSLAGTYEQYF. CDR3 nucleotide sequence: TGCGCCAGCAGCTTGGCAGGAACCTACGAGCAGTACTTC.